This T cell receptor (beta chain) came from a study of human T cells and chemical hapten exposure. For the study at large: Across samples, TCR yields varied, mostly owing to small differences in pooled library volumes. Study findings and constraints: Patch test score was positively correlated with the counts of PT1 expanded TCRs. Compared with pre-sensitization or healthy control sets, expanded TCRs clustered more.

The time point: patch test 3, about 24 weeks after DPC sensitization. Treatment of the sample: therapeutic diphenylcyclopropenone sensitization with weekly scalp DPC. On this clonotype itself: Its target is unknown.

TCRdb itself ran the RACE reads through MiXCR, one entry per CDR3 protein. This repertoire shows 150,000 to 200,000 distinct CDR3 sequences, about a quarter found once; its top ten account for approximately 2.3%. After removal of 10 bases from V and 4 bases from J, the junction contained 11 bases not matched to a gene. The CDR3 sequence is 14 residues long. Per germline, CDR1 SGHTA and CDR2 FQGNSA. This specimen was whole blood, taken in connection with sensitization to the hapten diphenylcyclopropenone (DPC). The sequence was obtained from a woman aged 18-35 years with alopecia areata. Some clones in this sample may be carry-over from other donors' samples. The V and J genes are TRBV7-2 and TRBJ2-3, with TRBD2 matching 7 bases. The CDR3 here is CATRPAGAADTQYF. The CDR3 nucleotides are TGTGCCACCCGCCCCGCGGGAGCGGCAGATACGCAGTATTTT. The variable domain in full, with the rest retrieved from reference TRBV7-2 and TRBJ2-3, is GAGVSQSPSNKVTEKGKDVELRCDPISGHTALYWYRQSLGQGLEFLIYFQGNSAPDKSGLPSDRFSAERTGGSVSTLTIQRTQQEDSAVYLCATRPAGAADTQYFGPGTRLTVL.